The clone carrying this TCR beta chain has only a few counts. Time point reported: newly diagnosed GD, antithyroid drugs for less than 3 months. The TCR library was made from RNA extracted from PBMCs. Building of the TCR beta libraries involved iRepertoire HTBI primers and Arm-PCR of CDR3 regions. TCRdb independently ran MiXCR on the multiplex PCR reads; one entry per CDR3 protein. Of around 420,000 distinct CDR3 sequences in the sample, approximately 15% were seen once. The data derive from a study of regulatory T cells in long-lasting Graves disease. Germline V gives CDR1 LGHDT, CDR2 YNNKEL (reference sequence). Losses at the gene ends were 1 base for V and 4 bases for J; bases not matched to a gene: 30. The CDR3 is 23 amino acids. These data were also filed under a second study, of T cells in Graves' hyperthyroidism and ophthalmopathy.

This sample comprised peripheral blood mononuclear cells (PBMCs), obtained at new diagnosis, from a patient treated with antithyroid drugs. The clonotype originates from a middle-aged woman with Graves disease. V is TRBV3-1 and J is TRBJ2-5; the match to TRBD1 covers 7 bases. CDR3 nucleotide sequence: TGTGCCAGCAGCCAAGTTCGTTTGAGGGGGCCGACTACGTGGAGCAACACAAGAGAGACCCAGTACTTC. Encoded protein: CASSQVRLRGPTTWSNTRETQYF.